This T cell receptor beta chain was profiled in a study of patients and donors after allogeneic stem cell transplantation. The CDR3 runs to 12 residues. V was trimmed by 4 bases and J by 7 bases, leaving 10 bases between them. The germline V gene has CDR1 SNHLY and CDR2 FYNNEI. Each CDR3 protein gets one entry after TCRdb re-called the RT-PCR reads with MiXCR. The sample consists of about 960,000 distinct CDR3 sequences, about a sixth of them appearing once. This TCR was recovered from a human donor who was either an allogeneic HSCT recipient or a stem cell or donor lymphocyte infusion donor (not recorded which). It is not recorded whose cells these are; they may come from a transplant donor. The chain carries TRBV2 and TRBJ1-2; no reliable D call. The sample was blood, either unsorted or a sorted T cell fraction (not recorded which). The CDR3 protein is CASSAENTGYTF. DNA for the CDR3: TGTGCCAGCAGTGCGGAGAACACTGGCTACACCTTC.